One and the same sample provided the 4 T cell receptor beta chains below, sequenced in a study of T cell responses to AZD1222 COVID-19 vaccine. Measured with immunoSEQ multiplex PCR; TCRdb has only the in-frame clones, and not every one. The repertoire holds approximately 31,000 clones, over 75% seen once, with about 15% in the top ten. Sequenced here: peripheral blood, sampled 28 days after the second AZD1222 dose. The receptors shown here come from an adult who received the AZD1222 COVID-19 vaccine.

This chain connects TRBV19 to TRBJ1-6; no firm D call. The germline V gene encodes CDR1 LNHDA and CDR2 SQIVND (reference sequence). This CDR3 comprises 17 residues. Between the trimmed V and J ends, which lost 7 bases and 0 bases, there was a span of 16 bases. This CDR3 is CASIGTPGSSYNSPLHF. Written as DNA, the CDR3 is TGTGCCAGTATTGGTACTCCGGGGAGCTCCTATAATTCACCCCTCCACTTT.

The CDR3 coding sequence is TGTGCCAGCAGCTGGTCCGAGGATGGCTACACCTTC. This encodes CASSWSEDGYTF. V usage is TRBV6-6 and J usage is TRBJ1-2; no reliable D call. CDR3 size: 12 residues. Trimming pared 6 bases from V and 6 bases from J, leaving 11 bases between. In germline, CDR1 is MNHNY, CDR2 SVGAGI (reference sequence).

The chain recombines TRBV6-5 with TRBJ2-5; D is ambiguous. The germline CDR1 and CDR2 sequences are MNHEY and SVGAGI. This CDR3 has 15 amino acids. V was pared by 0 bases and J by 5 bases, with 13 bases between. The CDR3 protein is CASSYSTLATETQYF. CDR3 sequence (DNA): TGTGCCAGCAGTTACTCGACCCTGGCTACTGAGACCCAGTACTTC.

This clone came up once. The chain employs TRBV11-2 and TRBJ2-1, with 9 nucleotides matching TRBD1. Germline values: CDR1 SGHAT, CDR2 FQNNGV. V shed 1 base and J 7 bases; nucleotides not matched to a gene: 8. This CDR3 is 16 amino acids long. The CDR3 nucleotides are TGTGCCAGCAGCTTAGGGACACAGGGGGCGCGAAATGAGCAGTTCTTC. Residues: CASSLGTQGARNEQFF.